This T cell receptor (beta chain) was captured by sequencing in a study of vaccination and CD4 T cells after COVID-19. Oncomine TCR Beta short-read sequencing was applied to DNA from cultured CD4+ T cells. TCRdb re-called the PCR reads through MiXCR, storing one row per CDR3 protein. Found here are around 11,000 distinct CDR3 sequences, 70% to 85% of them singletons; the top ten hold around 16%. The germline V and J ends were trimmed by 4 bases and 0 bases, with 10 bases remaining between them. This CDR3 has 13 residues. Germline-derived CDR1 and CDR2 are DFQATT and SNEGSKA (reference sequence). As for treatment: roughly 10-day PBMC culture with coronavirus spike peptide pools or control peptides (ViraFEST assay). Concerning this clonotype itself: The antigen is not known.

The chain carries TRBV20-1 and TRBJ2-7; D is unclear. The sample was CD4+ T cells from blood, cultured in vitro. The TCR sequence derives from a human donor who had recovered from COVID-19. CDR3 in DNA: TGCAGTGCTACAGACTGGAACTCCTACGAGCAGTACTTC. Translated: CSATDWNSYEQYF.